A selection of T cell receptor beta chains follows, all from one sample in a study of T cell responses to AZD1222 COVID-19 vaccine. Generated by immunoSEQ multiplex PCR, the TCRdb table keeps only in-frame clones and is missing some. The table shows 100,000 to 120,000 clones, with about 81% occurring only once. The sample in question was peripheral blood, obtained on day 0 of AZD1222 vaccination. All receptors come from an adult in good health. CDR3s include the opening cysteine and the closing phenylalanine or tryptophan.

V,J,CDR3
TRBV28,TRBJ1-1,CASSLLAGEAFF
TRBV28,TRBJ1-1,CAIQGAVDTEAFF
TRBV24-1,TRBJ2-3,CATSIAASTDTQYF
TRBV9,TRBJ1-1,CASSVTPGITEAFF
TRBV6-5,TRBJ1-1,CASSRQVPVNTEAFF
TRBV28,TRBJ2-5,CASSLLGTGTEETQYF
TRBV5-6,TRBJ1-6,CASSTRQSDNSPLHF
TRBV28,TRBJ1-2,CASSSTGHVYGYTF
TRBV24-1,TRBJ1-4,CATSDPDRSGNEKLFF
TRBV6-5,TRBJ1-2,CASSYSSGDYGYTF
TRBV18,TRBJ1-2,CASSAQGANGYTF
TRBV29-1,TRBJ1-2,CSVEDDRDRYGYTF
TRBV5-1,TRBJ1-1,CASSLGIQGTEAFF
TRBV18,TRBJ1-2,CASSPTVVGQGSGGYTF
TRBV28,TRBJ2-1,CASSPVPEGGYNEQFF
TRBV19,TRBJ1-5,CASSKEDQPQHF
TRBV6-5,TRBJ2-7,CASSSQDSYEQYF
TRBV2,TRBJ1-2,CASSEGASHGYTF
TRBV5-4,TRBJ1-2,CASTQTGRYGYTF
TRBV5-1,TRBJ1-4,CASSPPTGGGDEKLFF
TRBV24-1,TRBJ1-2,CATSDAGTGNYGYTF
TRBV21-1,TRBJ1-3,CASSKPNRVDTIYF
TRBV29-1,TRBJ1-1,CSVEEQQNTEAFF
TRBV12-5,TRBJ2-1,CASGSGLASYNEQFF
TRBV9,TRBJ2-7,CASSVDRGDRGFGEQYF
TRBV4-3,TRBJ1-4,CASSGKPATNEKLFF
TRBV9,TRBJ1-1,CASSAHLDSNTEAFF
TRBV7-9,TRBJ2-2,CASSSGQGANTGELFF
TRBV27,TRBJ1-2,CASSFQGAGYGYTF
TRBV5-4,TRBJ2-3,CASSRDSPTDTQYF
TRBV7-9,TRBJ1-6,CASSLAAGGHSPLHF
TRBV2,TRBJ1-3,CASRGLGSTIYF
TRBV24-1,TRBJ2-3,CATSHPSGPLNQYF
TRBV9,TRBJ2-6,CASSVTQAALTGANVLTF